The 15 T cell receptor beta chains below were found in one sample sequenced in a study of T-cell memory formation after mild COVID-19. TCRdb reprocessed the 5' RACE reads via MiXCR and lists one record per CDR3 protein. The sample shows roughly 510,000 distinct CDR3 sequences, approximately 15% of them seen only once. Sequenced sample: PBMCs or a T cell subset sorted from them (not recorded which). The receptor set was obtained from an adult woman who had mild COVID-19 (a few samples of this study predate the infection). Cell type and time point are not known.

This chain uses TRBV11-2 with TRBJ2-7; TRBD1 might be the D (5 bases). Trimming pared 5 bases from V and 6 bases from J, leaving 17 bases between. In germline, CDR1 is SGHAT, CDR2 FQNNGV. The CDR3 is 14 residues long. Written as DNA, the CDR3 is TGTGCCAGCAGCAACCGACGGCAAAGGGGCGAGCAGTACTTC. Translated: CASSNRRQRGEQYF.

This clonotype has a handful of counts. V gene TRBV20-1 combines with J gene TRBJ2-1; 9 nucleotides agree with TRBD2. CDR1 is DFQATT, CDR2 SNEGSKA, per germline (reference sequence). The CDR3 totals 15 residues. V lost 5 bases and J lost 7; bases outside the gene matches: 12. The CDR3 region is CSAGTSRGGRNEQFF. The CDR3 nucleotides read TGCAGTGCTGGGACTAGCCGCGGTGGCAGGAATGAGCAGTTCTTC.

This clonotype was observed a few times. The genes are TRBV2 and TRBJ2-5, with a weak D call TRBD2 (5 bases). CDR1 and CDR2 from the germline V gene are SNHLY and FYNNEI. The CDR3 spans 13 residues. V lost 0 bases, J lost 7 bases, and 9 bases lay in between. CDR3 nucleotides: TGTGCCAGCAGTGAAGCAGGAGGAGGGACCCAGTACTTC. Encoded protein: CASSEAGGGTQYF.

CDR3 loop: CASTTGEYNEQFF. As DNA, the CDR3 is TGTGCCAGCACGACAGGGGAGTACAATGAGCAGTTCTTC. The chain employs TRBV11-3 and TRBJ2-1, with TRBD1 matching 8 bases. The trim removed 7 bases at V and 4 bases at J, leaving 3 bases unmatched. The CDR3 covers 13 residues. The germline V gene encodes CDR1 SGHNT and CDR2 YENEEA.

In this sample, this clonotype turned up many times. The rearrangement joins TRBV27 to TRBJ1-5; 8 nucleotides match TRBD1. Germline V gene data show CDR1 as MNHEY and CDR2 as SMNVEV (reference sequence). V shed 6 bases, J shed 7 bases, and the junction held 2 bases outside the gene matches. The CDR3 loop spans 12 amino acids. The CDR3 DNA reads TGTGCCAGCAGAACAGGGGGACAGCCCCAGCATTTT. It is translated as CASRTGGQPQHF.

This clonotype was observed a few times. The V call is TRBV24-1, the J call TRBJ2-2, with unresolved D. Germline loops: CDR1 KGHDR, CDR2 SFDVKD. The germline V and J ends were trimmed by 4 bases and 0 bases, with 5 bases remaining between them. The CDR3 is made up of 14 amino acids. The CDR3 DNA reads as TGTGCCACCAGTGAACAGACGAACACCGGGGAGCTGTTTTTT. It codes for CATSEQTNTGELFF.

V usage is TRBV18 and J usage is TRBJ1-2; 7 nucleotides align to TRBD1. J was trimmed by 1 base and V by 3 bases; bases with no gene match: 5. The CDR3 loop spans 15 amino acids. Germline V lookup: CDR1 KGHSH, CDR2 LQKENI. The CDR3 nucleotides are TGTGCCAGCTCACCGGGGACAGCCCTTAACTATGGCTACACCTTC. Its translation: CASSPGTALNYGYTF.

This clonotype was detected only a few times. This chain connects TRBV2 to TRBJ1-2, with no clear D. The germline gives CDR1 SNHLY, CDR2 FYNNEI. CDR3 size: 16 residues. Trimming took off 2 bases at V and 0 bases at J, with 13 bases between the two ends. The CDR3 protein is CASSEMGGLANYGYTF. The CDR3 coding sequence is TGTGCCAGCAGTGAAATGGGTGGGCTGGCTAACTATGGCTACACCTTC.

This chain connects TRBV12-3 or TRBV12-4 to TRBJ2-2; TRBD1 agrees at 9 bases. The trim removed 6 bases at V and 1 base at J, leaving 3 bases unmatched. This CDR3 contains 15 residues. The CDR3 nucleotides read TGTGCCAGCAGGGGACAGGGTATGAACACCGGGGAGCTGTTTTTT. Protein: CASRGQGMNTGELFF.

The rearrangement links TRBV19 to TRBJ2-6; the D call may be TRBD1 or TRBD2 (5 bases each). This CDR3 contains 17 residues. Germline lookup yields CDR1 LNHDA and CDR2 SQIVND (reference sequence). V gave up 7 bases and J gave up 2 bases, with 18 bases separating them. In nucleotides, the CDR3 is TGTGCCAGTACCCTCACCTTTGGGACGACTGGGGCCAACGTCCTGACTTTC. Translating it yields CASTLTFGTTGANVLTF.

The CDR3 region is CASSVGSSVTSGAFEQFF. The CDR3 nucleotides are TGTGCCAGCAGCGTAGGGTCATCCGTGACTAGCGGGGCCTTTGAGCAGTTCTTC. The chain couples TRBV9 to TRBJ2-1; 11 bases match TRBD2. V lost 0 bases and J lost 9; bases outside the gene matches: 14. Germline CDR1 SGDLS, CDR2 YYNGEE. The CDR3 covers 18 residues.

This clonotype was seen more than once but under ten times. The chain uses TRBV28 and TRBJ1-2; tentatively, D is TRBD1 (5 bases). Trimming cost V 5 bases and J 2 bases, with 18 bases left between them. The CDR3 contains 16 residues. CDR1 MDHEN and CDR2 SYDVKM come from the germline V gene. DNA for the CDR3: TGTGCCAGCAGTGGGCAGGGTAAGGGAGAAAACTATGGCTACACCTTC. Its translation: CASSGQGKGENYGYTF.

This clonotype has just a few counts. The chain combines TRBV18 with TRBJ2-6; 12 nucleotides align to TRBD1. Trimming took 3 bases from V and 1 from J; bases not matched to a gene: 1. The CDR3 runs 17 residues. CDR1 is KGHSH, CDR2 LQKENI, per germline. The CDR3 sequence is CASSPGQGASGANVLTF. In DNA form, the CDR3 reads TGTGCCAGCTCACCGGGACAGGGGGCGTCTGGGGCCAACGTCCTGACTTTC.

This clonotype was seen more than once but under ten times. The chain is built from TRBV4-1 and TRBJ2-7; 8 positions agree with TRBD1. Trimming took 1 base from V and 0 from J; bases not matched to a gene: 2. There are 15 residues in the CDR3. CDR1 is MGHRA and CDR2 is YSYEKL in the germline V gene. The CDR3 spells CASSQGDRSSYEQYF. In DNA form, the CDR3 reads TGCGCCAGCAGCCAAGGGGACAGGAGCTCCTACGAGCAGTACTTC.

This rearrangement joins TRBV5-1 to TRBJ2-1, with D possibly being TRBD2 (5 bases). Trimming stripped 3 bases from V and 8 bases from J, with 15 bases between. CDR1 is SGHRS, CDR2 YFSETQ, per germline. The CDR3 totals 14 residues. This CDR3 is CASSSSGSAYEQFF. The DNA of the CDR3 is TGCGCCAGCAGCTCCTCGGGTAGCGCATATGAGCAGTTCTTC. Complete variable domain (other parts from reference TRBV5-1 and TRBJ2-1): KAGVTQTPRYLIKTRGQQVTLSCSPISGHRSVSWYQQTPGQGLQFLFEYFSETQRNKGNFPGRFSGRQFSNSRSEMNVSTLELGDSALYLCASSSSGSAYEQFFGPGTRLTVL.